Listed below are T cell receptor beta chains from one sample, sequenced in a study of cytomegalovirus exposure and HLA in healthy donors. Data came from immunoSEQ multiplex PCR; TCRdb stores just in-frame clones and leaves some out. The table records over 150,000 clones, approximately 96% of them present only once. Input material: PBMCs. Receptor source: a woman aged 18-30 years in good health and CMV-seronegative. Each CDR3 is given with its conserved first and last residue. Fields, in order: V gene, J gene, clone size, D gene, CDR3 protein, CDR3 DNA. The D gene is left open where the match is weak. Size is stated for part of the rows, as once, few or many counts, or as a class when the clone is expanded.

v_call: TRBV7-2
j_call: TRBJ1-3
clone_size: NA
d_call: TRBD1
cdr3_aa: CASSINRGTSGNTIYF
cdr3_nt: TGTGCCAGCAGCATAAACAGGGGGACCTCTGGAAACACCATATATTTT

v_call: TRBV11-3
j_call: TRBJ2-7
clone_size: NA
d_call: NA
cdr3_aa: CASSFGGPGEQYF
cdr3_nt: TGTGCCAGCAGCTTCGGAGGTCCGGGGGAGCAGTACTTC

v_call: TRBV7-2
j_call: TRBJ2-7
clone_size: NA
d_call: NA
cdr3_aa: CASSLSYEQYF
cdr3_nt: TGTGCCAGCAGCCTATCCTACGAGCAGTACTTC

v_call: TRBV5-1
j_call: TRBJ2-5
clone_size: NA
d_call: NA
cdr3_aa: CASSLPDRWETQYF
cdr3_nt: TGCGCCAGCAGCTTGCCCGATAGATGGGAGACCCAGTACTTC

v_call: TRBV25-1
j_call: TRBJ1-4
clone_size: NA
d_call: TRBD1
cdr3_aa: CATRQGLNVPNEKLFF
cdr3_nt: TGTGCCACCCGACAGGGGCTAAATGTGCCTAATGAAAAACTGTTTTTT

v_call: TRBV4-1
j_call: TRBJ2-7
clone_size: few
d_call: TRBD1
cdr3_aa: CASSQERTGRYEQYF
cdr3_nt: TGCGCCAGCAGCCAAGAACGGACAGGGCGCTACGAGCAGTACTTC

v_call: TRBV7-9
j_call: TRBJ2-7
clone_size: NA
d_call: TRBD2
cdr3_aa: CASSSPRAGGKQYF
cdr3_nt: TGTGCCAGCAGCTCCCCAAGGGCGGGGGGGAAGCAGTACTTC

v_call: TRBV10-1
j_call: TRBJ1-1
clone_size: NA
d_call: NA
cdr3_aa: CASSDRLNTEAFF
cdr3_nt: TGCGCCAGCAGTGACCGGTTGAACACTGAAGCTTTCTTT

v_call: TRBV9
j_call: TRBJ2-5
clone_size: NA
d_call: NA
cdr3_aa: CASSVSGVETQYF
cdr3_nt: TGTGCCAGCAGCGTATCAGGGGTGGAGACCCAGTACTTC

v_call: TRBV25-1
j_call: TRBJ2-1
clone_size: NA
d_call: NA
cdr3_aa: CASISHNEQFF
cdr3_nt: TGTGCCAGCATATCCCACAATGAGCAGTTCTTC

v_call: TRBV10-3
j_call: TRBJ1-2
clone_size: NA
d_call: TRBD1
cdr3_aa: CASQSGTDYGYTF
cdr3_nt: TGTGCCTCTCAGTCAGGGACAGACTATGGCTACACCTTC

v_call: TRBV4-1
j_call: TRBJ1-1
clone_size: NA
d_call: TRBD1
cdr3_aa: CASSQTSQGVYTEAFF
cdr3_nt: TGCGCCAGCAGCCAAACGTCTCAGGGGGTGTACACTGAAGCTTTCTTT

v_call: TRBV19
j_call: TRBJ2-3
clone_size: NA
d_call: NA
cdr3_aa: CASSITGQHTDTQYF
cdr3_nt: TGTGCCAGTAGTATTACCGGACAGCACACAGATACGCAGTATTTT

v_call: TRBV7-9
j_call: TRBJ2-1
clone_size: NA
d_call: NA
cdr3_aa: CASNPMGTLPLGEQFF
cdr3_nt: TGTGCCAGCAATCCGATGGGGACACTCCCGCTTGGCGAGCAGTTCTTC

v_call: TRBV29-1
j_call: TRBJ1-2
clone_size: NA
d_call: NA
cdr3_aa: CSVVLAGSDYGYTF
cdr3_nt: TGCAGCGTTGTTTTAGCAGGGTCAGACTATGGCTACACCTTC

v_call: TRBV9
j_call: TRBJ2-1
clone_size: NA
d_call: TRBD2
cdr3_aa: CASSVRPLAGGDPAYNEQFF
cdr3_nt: TGTGCCAGCAGCGTGAGACCACTAGCGGGGGGGGACCCCGCCTACAATGAGCAGTTCTTC